Below are 23 T cell receptor beta chains sequenced from a single sample in a study of low-dose radiotherapy and immunotherapy resistance in tumors. Noted time point: after trial treatment. The treatment was: LDRT plus nivolumab, ipilimumab, low-dose cyclophosphamide and aspirin (RACIN trial). TRAV- and TRBV-specific primers, spanning alpha and beta chains, primed first-strand cDNA. TCRs were put through about 20 PCR cycles of amplification with Phusion. A constant-region primer and the V-primer adapter served as the primer pair. TCRdb ran MiXCR on the reads and lists one entry per CDR3 protein. This sample carries about 30,000 distinct CDR3 sequences, under 55% of them seen once, and the ten largest clones take approximately 5.9%. The sample in question was PBMCs, obtained after low-dose radiotherapy plus immunotherapy. The receptors originated from a male donor with gallbladder cancer.

In this sample, this clonotype turned up many times. The chain is built from TRBV12-3 or TRBV12-4 and TRBJ2-5, with D possibly being TRBD2 (5 bases). CDR3 length: 13 amino acids. V lost 3 bases to trimming and J lost 3 bases, with 8 bases between them. CDR3 in amino acids: CASSLEAEETQYF. DNA of the CDR3: TGTGCCAGCAGTTTGGAGGCGGAAGAGACCCAGTACTTC.

This clonotype was seen many times. The rearrangement uses TRBV7-9 and TRBJ2-7, with D tentatively TRBD1 (5 bases). This CDR3 comprises 14 residues. Germline CDR1 SEHNR, CDR2 FQNEAQ (reference sequence). Trimming removed 5 bases at V and 1 base at J, with 12 bases between. This CDR3 is CASSPEYRSYEQYF. CDR3 sequence (DNA): TGTGCCAGCAGCCCCGAGTACAGGTCCTACGAGCAGTACTTC. Based on the CDR3 plus reference TRBV7-9 and TRBJ2-7, the full variable domain is DTGVSQNPRHKITKRGQNVTFRCDPISEHNRLYWYRQTLGQGPEFLTYFQNEAQLEKSRLLSDRFSAERPKGSFSTLEIQRTEQGDSAMYLCASSPEYRSYEQYFGPGTRLTVT.

This clonotype is a singleton in its sample. The chain employs TRBV11-1 and TRBJ2-1, with a tentative D call TRBD2 (5 bases). The CDR3 length is 11 residues. Trimming removed 8 bases from V and 12 bases from J, with 14 bases in between. CDR1 and CDR2 from the germline V gene are SGHAT and FQDESV (reference sequence). Written as DNA, the CDR3 is TGTGCCAGCGTCCAAAGCGGTGGGCAGTTCTTC. This gives the protein CASVQSGGQFF. Full variable domain (rest looked up from reference TRBV11-1 and TRBJ2-1): EAEVAQSPRYKITEKSQAVAFWCDPISGHATLYWYRQILGQGPELLVQFQDESVVDDSQLPKDRFSAERLKGVDSTLKIQPAELGDSAMYLCASVQSGGQFFGPGTRLTVL.

This rearrangement joins TRBV28 to TRBJ1-1, with D tentatively TRBD1 (6 bases). The V gene's germline CDR1 is MDHEN and CDR2 SYDVKM. There are 14 residues in the CDR3. V was shortened by 6 bases and J by 0 bases, with 11 bases between the two germline ends. Here the CDR3 DNA reads TGTGCCAGCAGGCCGACAGGTATGAACACTGAAGCTTTCTTT. Translating gives CASRPTGMNTEAFF.

This clonotype showed up just a few times. The chain combines TRBV28 with TRBJ1-2; 9 positions agree with TRBD1. Germline V lookup: CDR1 MDHEN, CDR2 SYDVKM. The CDR3 consists of 15 residues. The junction had 11 bases not matched to a gene; V was cut back by 6 bases and J by 6 bases. The CDR3 spells CASSPRTGVRDGYTF. In DNA, the CDR3 is TGTGCCAGCAGCCCGAGGACAGGGGTTCGTGATGGCTACACCTTC.

The CDR3 here is CSETPLAGAETQYF. For the CDR3, the DNA is TGCAGTGAGACACCACTAGCGGGAGCAGAGACCCAGTACTTC. This sequence joins TRBV20-1 and TRBJ2-5, with 11 bases fitting TRBD2. Trimming at V came to 7 bases and at J to 4 bases, leaving 8 bases not matched to a gene. The germline CDR1 and CDR2 sequences are DFQATT and SNEGSKA (reference sequence). This CDR3 is 14 amino acids long.

Judged by abundance, this clonotype is medium-sized (0.01 to 0.1%). The chain recombines TRBV19 with TRBJ2-1, with a possible D match to TRBD2 (6 bases). In germline, CDR1 is LNHDA, CDR2 SQIVND (reference sequence). The CDR3 has 17 residues. With 0 bases removed from V and 0 bases from J, the gap between germline ends came to 12 bases. The CDR3 DNA is TGTGCCAGTAGTATAGATTGGGGGGAGGACTCCTACAATGAGCAGTTCTTC. It yields the protein CASSIDWGEDSYNEQFF.

The chain has TRBV20-1 and TRBJ1-6; 7 bases map to TRBD1. Germline CDR1 DFQATT, CDR2 SNEGSKA (reference sequence). V was pared by 4 bases and J by 7 bases, with 10 bases of the junction left unmatched. This CDR3 has 15 residues. In nucleotides, the CDR3 is TGCAGTGCTAACCATCCTACAGGGGACAATTCACCCCTCCACTTT. Translation gives CSANHPTGDNSPLHF.

This clonotype was observed once. V usage is TRBV20-1 and J usage is TRBJ2-7; D uncertain. The length of the CDR3 is 16 residues. CDR1 and CDR2 (germline): DFQATT, SNEGSKA (reference sequence). V was pared by 0 bases and J by 1 base, with 16 bases between. CDR3 sequence reads: CSARDPSASWSYEQYF. In DNA form, the CDR3 reads TGCAGTGCTAGAGATCCGAGCGCCTCTTGGTCCTACGAGCAGTACTTC.

Of note for this clonotype: With a far larger clone one base away, a read error is the likely cause. This rearrangement joins TRBV7-2 to TRBJ2-1; D unresolved. Per the germline V gene, CDR1 is SGHTA and CDR2 is FQGNSA. CDR3 length: 14 residues. V was cut by 6 bases and J by 10 bases, with 19 bases left in between. The CDR3 here is CASSSYRGSYEQFF. The CDR3, as DNA: TGTGCCAGCAGTTCCTATCGTGGGTCCTACGAGCAGTTCTTC.

This rearrangement joins TRBV7-9 to TRBJ2-3, with D uncertain. Germline V CDR1 and CDR2: SEHNR, FQNEAQ (reference sequence). The CDR3 is made up of 13 amino acids. Trimming removed 10 bases from V and 3 bases from J, with 14 bases in between. The CDR3 spells CATFDRATDTQYF. The CDR3 nucleotides are TGTGCCACCTTTGATCGGGCAACAGATACGCAGTATTTT.

By its share, this clonotype is medium-sized. The genes are TRBV6-1 and TRBJ1-5, with unresolved D. The CDR3 covers 15 residues. Germline V gene data show CDR1 as MNHNS and CDR2 as SASEGT. The V end was cut by 1 base, the J end by 0 bases, with 7 bases between. DNA of the CDR3: TGTGCCAGCAGTGAAGGGGGTTATAGCAATCAGCCCCAGCATTTT. This codes for CASSEGGYSNQPQHF.

By frequency in the sample, this clonotype is medium-sized. The genes are TRBV7-2 and TRBJ1-1; possible D gene TRBD1, 6 bases. This CDR3 region has 14 residues. V gave up 1 base and J gave up 6 bases, with 12 bases separating them. Germline V lookup: CDR1 SGHTA, CDR2 FQGNSA. The CDR3 DNA reads TGTGCCAGCAGCTTAGGCAGGGGAGCAGCTGAAGCTTTCTTT. Amino acids: CASSLGRGAAEAFF.

The chain joins TRBV6-2 or TRBV6-3 to TRBJ2-7; possible D gene TRBD2, 6 bases. CDR1 and CDR2 (germline): MNHEY, SVGEGT. The CDR3 length is 14 residues. V was clipped by 6 bases and J by 5 bases, with 17 bases between them. The chain's CDR3 is CASRETGGRNEQYF. CDR3 nucleotide sequence: TGTGCCAGCAGGGAGACCGGGGGTCGAAACGAGCAGTACTTC.

This clonotype was found many times. The gene calls are TRBV10-3 and TRBJ2-5; possible D gene TRBD2, 6 bases. The V gene's germline CDR1 is ENHRY and CDR2 SYGVKD. V was pared by 6 bases and J by 2 bases, with 19 bases between. The CDR3 has 16 residues. The CDR3 coding sequence is TGTGCCATCAGCGGGACGTCCCTGGGGGGACAAGAGACCCAGTACTTC. Encoded protein: CAISGTSLGGQETQYF.

The chain joins TRBV29-1 to TRBJ2-1; 7 nucleotides line up with TRBD1. Germline V lookup: CDR1 SQVTM, CDR2 ANQGSEA. The V gene end was trimmed by 6 bases and the J gene end by 15 bases; junction bases not matched to a gene: 11. This CDR3 spans 11 amino acids. CDR3 DNA sequence: TGCAGCGTAACGACGACAGGGCACTCGTTCTTC. Protein product: CSVTTTGHSFF.

This clonotype came up a few times. Since a far larger clone is one base different, this is likely a read error. The CDR3, as DNA: TGTGCCAGCAGCACGCTACGGGTCCCCCTCTCTGGGGCCAACGTCCTGACTTTC. It codes for CASSTLRVPLSGANVLTF. The gene calls are TRBV13 and TRBJ2-6, with D uncertain. The V gene lost 5 bases and the J gene lost 0 bases, with 17 bases spanning the gap. The CDR3 loop spans 18 amino acids. Looked up from germline, CDR1 is PRHDT and CDR2 is FYEKMQ (reference sequence).

The chain employs TRBV18 and TRBJ2-7; 7 bases agree with TRBD1. This CDR3 region has 15 residues. V was clipped by 5 bases and J by 0 bases; unmatched bases: 7. Germline lookup yields CDR1 KGHSH and CDR2 LQKENI. The CDR3 DNA is TGTGCCAGCTCATCCCGGGACAGCTCCTCCTACGAGCAGTACTTC. It is translated as CASSSRDSSSYEQYF.

This clonotype was counted a single time. A read error is the likely source, as a far larger clone sits one nucleotide away. The V and J genes are TRBV2 and TRBJ2-7; D not certain. The end of the DNA fits TRBJ2-1 better, so the J call may be wrong. The CDR3 spans 13 residues. CDR1 is SNHLY, CDR2 FYNNEI, per germline. DNA of the CDR3: TGTGCCAACAGTCCCGACACCTACAATGAGCAGTTCTTC. It encodes CANSPDTYNEQFF.

The chain links TRBV6-2 or TRBV6-3 to TRBJ2-6, with TRBD1 as a possible D gene (6 bases). Germline V lookup: CDR1 MNHEY, CDR2 SVGEGT. CDR3 length: 16 residues. Trimming removed 6 bases from V and 0 bases from J, with 12 bases in between. The CDR3 region is CASRGTSSSGANVLTF. DNA for the CDR3: TGTGCCAGCAGGGGGACATCGAGCTCTGGGGCCAACGTCCTGACTTTC.

This clonotype was picked up many times. The chain carries TRBV4-1 and TRBJ1-1; D possibly corresponds to TRBD1 (6 bases). Trimming cost V 3 bases and J 8 bases, with 13 bases left between them. The length of the CDR3 is 13 residues. Germline CDR1 is MGHRA and CDR2 is YSYEKL. In nucleotides, the CDR3 is TGCGCCAGCAGCCACCCGGACAGCTTGGAAGCTTTCTTT. Its translation is CASSHPDSLEAFF.

This clonotype was observed at least ten times. The V call is TRBV12-3 or TRBV12-4, the J call TRBJ1-3, with a tentative D call TRBD1 (5 bases). V lost 7 bases and J 0 bases, leaving 19 bases between the germline ends. The CDR3 length is 17 residues. The CDR3 is CASTPPGGPFSGNTIYF. CDR3 DNA: TGTGCCAGCACTCCCCCGGGGGGACCATTCTCTGGAAACACCATATATTTT.

This clonotype was observed a few times. A far larger clone differs by one base, so this is likely a read error. The rearrangement uses TRBV5-1 and TRBJ2-7; no firm D call. The V end lost 3 bases, the J end lost 7 bases, and 11 bases lay between the germline ends. Germline-derived CDR1 and CDR2 are SGHRS and YFSETQ. The CDR3 contains 12 residues. The chain's CDR3 is CASSSGYNEQYF. The CDR3 nucleotides read TGCGCCAGCAGCTCCGGGTACAATGAGCAGTACTTC.